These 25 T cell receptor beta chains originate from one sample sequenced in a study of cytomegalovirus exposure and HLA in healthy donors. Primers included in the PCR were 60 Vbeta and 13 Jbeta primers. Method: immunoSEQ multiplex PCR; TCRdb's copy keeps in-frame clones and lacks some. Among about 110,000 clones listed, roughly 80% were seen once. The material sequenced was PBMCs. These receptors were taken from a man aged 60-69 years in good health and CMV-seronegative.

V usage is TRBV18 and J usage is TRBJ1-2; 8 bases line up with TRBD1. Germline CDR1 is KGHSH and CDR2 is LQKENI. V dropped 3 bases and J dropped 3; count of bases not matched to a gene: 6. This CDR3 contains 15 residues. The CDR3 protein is CASSPTGEGYYGYTF. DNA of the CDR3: TGTGCCAGCTCACCGACAGGGGAGGGTTACTATGGCTACACCTTC.

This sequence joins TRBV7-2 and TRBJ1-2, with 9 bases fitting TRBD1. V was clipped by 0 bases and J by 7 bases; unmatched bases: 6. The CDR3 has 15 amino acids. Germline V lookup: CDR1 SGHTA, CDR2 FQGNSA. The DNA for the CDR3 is TGTGCCAGCAGCTTAGCGGGGACAGGGAGCCGTGGCTACACCTTC. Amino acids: CASSLAGTGSRGYTF.

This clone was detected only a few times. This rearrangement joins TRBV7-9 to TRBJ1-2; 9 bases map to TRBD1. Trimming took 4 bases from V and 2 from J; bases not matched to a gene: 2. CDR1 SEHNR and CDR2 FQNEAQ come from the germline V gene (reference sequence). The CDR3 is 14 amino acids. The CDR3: CASSSGTGNYGYTF. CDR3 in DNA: TGTGCCAGCAGCTCCGGGACAGGGAACTATGGCTACACCTTC.

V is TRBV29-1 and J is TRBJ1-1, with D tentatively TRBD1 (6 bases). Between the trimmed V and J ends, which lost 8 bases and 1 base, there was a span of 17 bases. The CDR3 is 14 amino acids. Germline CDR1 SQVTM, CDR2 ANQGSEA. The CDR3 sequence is CSFTRGGQNTEAFF. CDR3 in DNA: TGCAGCTTCACCAGGGGCGGTCAGAACACTGAAGCTTTCTTT.

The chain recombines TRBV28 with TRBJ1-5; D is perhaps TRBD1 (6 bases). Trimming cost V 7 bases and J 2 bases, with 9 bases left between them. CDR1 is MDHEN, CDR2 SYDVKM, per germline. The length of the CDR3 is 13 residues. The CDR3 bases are TGTGCCAGCATGTCAGGGGGCAATCAGCCCCAGCATTTT. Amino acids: CASMSGGNQPQHF.

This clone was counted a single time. The CDR3 loop reads CASSLGQGAYNEQFF. DNA of the CDR3: TGTGCCAGCAGCCTCGGACAGGGGGCCTACAATGAGCAGTTCTTC. The chain recombines TRBV7-6 with TRBJ2-1; 10 nucleotides agree with TRBD1. J gave up 2 bases and V 5 bases, and 3 bases lay outside the gene matches. The germline V gene has CDR1 SGHVS and CDR2 FNYEAQ. This CDR3 has 15 amino acids.

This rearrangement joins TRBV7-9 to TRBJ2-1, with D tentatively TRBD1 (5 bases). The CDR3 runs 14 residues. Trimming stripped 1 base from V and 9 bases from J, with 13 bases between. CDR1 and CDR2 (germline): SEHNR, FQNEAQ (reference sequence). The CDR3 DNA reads TGTGCCAGCAGCTTAGAGGGGTCAATCAGTGAGCAGTTCTTC. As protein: CASSLEGSISEQFF. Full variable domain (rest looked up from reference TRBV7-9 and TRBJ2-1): DTGVSQNPRHKITKRGQNVTFRCDPISEHNRLYWYRQTLGQGPEFLTYFQNEAQLEKSRLLSDRFSAERPKGSFSTLEIQRTEQGDSAMYLCASSLEGSISEQFFGPGTRLTVL.

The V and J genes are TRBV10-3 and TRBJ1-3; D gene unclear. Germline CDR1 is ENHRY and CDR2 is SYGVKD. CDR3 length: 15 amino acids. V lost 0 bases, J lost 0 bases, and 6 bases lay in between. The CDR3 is CAISESFGSGNTIYF. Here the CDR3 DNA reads TGTGCCATCAGTGAGTCATTCGGCTCTGGAAACACCATATATTTT.

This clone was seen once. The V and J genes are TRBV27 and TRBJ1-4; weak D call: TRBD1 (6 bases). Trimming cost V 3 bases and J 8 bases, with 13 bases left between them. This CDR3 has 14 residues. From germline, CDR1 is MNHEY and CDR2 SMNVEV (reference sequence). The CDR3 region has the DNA TGTGCCAGCAGTTTGGGGGCAGGAGTCGAAAAACTGTTTTTT. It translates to CASSLGAGVEKLFF.

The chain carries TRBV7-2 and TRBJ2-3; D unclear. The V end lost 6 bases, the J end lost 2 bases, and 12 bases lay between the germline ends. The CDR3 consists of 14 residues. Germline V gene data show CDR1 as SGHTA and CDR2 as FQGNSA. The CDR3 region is CASSLALNTDTQYF. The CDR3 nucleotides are TGTGCCAGCAGTCTCGCGCTGAACACAGATACGCAGTATTTT. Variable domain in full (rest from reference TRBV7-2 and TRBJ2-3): GAGVSQSPSNKVTEKGKDVELRCDPISGHTALYWYRQSLGQGLEFLIYFQGNSAPDKSGLPSDRFSAERTGGSVSTLTIQRTQQEDSAVYLCASSLALNTDTQYFGPGTRLTVL.

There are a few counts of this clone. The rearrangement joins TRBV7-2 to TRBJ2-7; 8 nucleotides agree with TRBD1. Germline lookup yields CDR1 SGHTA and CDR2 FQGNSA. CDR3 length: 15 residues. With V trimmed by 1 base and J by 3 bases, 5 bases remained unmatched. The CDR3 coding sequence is TGTGCCAGCAGCTTAGGGACAGGGATGAACTACGAGCAGTACTTC. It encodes CASSLGTGMNYEQYF.

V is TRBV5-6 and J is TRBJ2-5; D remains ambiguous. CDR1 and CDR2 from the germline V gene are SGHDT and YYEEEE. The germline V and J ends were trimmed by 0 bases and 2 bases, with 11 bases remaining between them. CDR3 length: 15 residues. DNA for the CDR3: TGTGCCAGCAGCTTGGCCCCCTCCCCTCAAGAGACCCAGTACTTC. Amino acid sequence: CASSLAPSPQETQYF.

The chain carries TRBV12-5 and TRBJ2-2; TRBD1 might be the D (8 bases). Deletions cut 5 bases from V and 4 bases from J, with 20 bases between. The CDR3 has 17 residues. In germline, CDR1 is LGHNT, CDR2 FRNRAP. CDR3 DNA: TGTGCTAGTGGTCCCCTACAGGGGGGAGGGAGCACCGGGGAGCTGTTTTTT. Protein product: CASGPLQGGGSTGELFF.

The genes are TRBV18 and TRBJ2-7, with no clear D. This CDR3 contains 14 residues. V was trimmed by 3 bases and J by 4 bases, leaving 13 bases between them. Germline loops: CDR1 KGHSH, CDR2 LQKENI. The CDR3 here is CASSPQAIRYEQYF. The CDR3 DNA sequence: TGTGCCAGCTCACCGCAGGCTATTCGGTACGAGCAGTACTTC.

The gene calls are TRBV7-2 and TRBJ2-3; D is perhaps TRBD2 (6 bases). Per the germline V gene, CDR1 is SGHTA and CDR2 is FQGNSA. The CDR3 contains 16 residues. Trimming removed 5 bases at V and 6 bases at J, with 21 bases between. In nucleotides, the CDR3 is TGTGCCAGCAGCCTCGCCGGTAGCGGTGGTGGGGATACGCAGTATTTT. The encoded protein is CASSLAGSGGGDTQYF. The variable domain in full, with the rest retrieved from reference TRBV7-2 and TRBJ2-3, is GAGVSQSPSNKVTEKGKDVELRCDPISGHTALYWYRQSLGQGLEFLIYFQGNSAPDKSGLPSDRFSAERTGGSVSTLTIQRTQQEDSAVYLCASSLAGSGGGDTQYFGPGTRLTVL.

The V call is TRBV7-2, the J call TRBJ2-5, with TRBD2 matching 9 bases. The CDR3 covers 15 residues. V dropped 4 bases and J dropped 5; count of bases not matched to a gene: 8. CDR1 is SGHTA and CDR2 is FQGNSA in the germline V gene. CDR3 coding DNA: TGTGCCAGCAGCTCCGGCGGGGGGGCCGGGGAGACCCAGTACTTC. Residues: CASSSGGGAGETQYF.

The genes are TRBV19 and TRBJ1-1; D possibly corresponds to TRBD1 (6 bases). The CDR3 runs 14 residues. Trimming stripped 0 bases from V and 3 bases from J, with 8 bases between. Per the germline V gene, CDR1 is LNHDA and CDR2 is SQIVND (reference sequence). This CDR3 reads CASSIEGGHTEAFF. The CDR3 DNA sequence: TGTGCCAGTAGTATAGAGGGGGGGCACACTGAAGCTTTCTTT.

CDR3 coding DNA: TGTGCCAGCAGTGGAGGGGGCTTGGGTGAAAAACTGTTTTTT. Residues: CASSGGGLGEKLFF. The V and J genes are TRBV2 and TRBJ1-4; 7 bases align to TRBD1. With V trimmed by 4 bases and J by 7 bases, 6 bases remained unmatched. CDR1 is SNHLY, CDR2 FYNNEI, per germline. The CDR3 is made up of 14 amino acids.

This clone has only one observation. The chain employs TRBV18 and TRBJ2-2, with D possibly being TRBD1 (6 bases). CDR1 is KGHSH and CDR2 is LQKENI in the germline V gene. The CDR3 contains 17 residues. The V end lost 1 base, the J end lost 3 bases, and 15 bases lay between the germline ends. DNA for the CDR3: TGTGCCAGCTCACCACGGGACCTTGGGGGCGACACCGGGGAGCTGTTTTTT. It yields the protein CASSPRDLGGDTGELFF. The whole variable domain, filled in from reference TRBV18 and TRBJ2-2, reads NAGVMQNPRHLVRRRGQEARLRCSPMKGHSHVYWYRQLPEEGLKFMVYLQKENIIDESGMPKERFSAEFPKEGPSILRIQQVVRGDSAAYFCASSPRDLGGDTGELFFGEGSRLTVL.

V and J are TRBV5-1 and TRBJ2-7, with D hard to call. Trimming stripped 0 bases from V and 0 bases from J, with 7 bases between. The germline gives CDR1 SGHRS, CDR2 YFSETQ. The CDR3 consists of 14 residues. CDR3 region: CASSLDTNSYEQYF. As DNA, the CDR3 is TGCGCCAGCAGCTTGGACACCAACTCCTACGAGCAGTACTTC.

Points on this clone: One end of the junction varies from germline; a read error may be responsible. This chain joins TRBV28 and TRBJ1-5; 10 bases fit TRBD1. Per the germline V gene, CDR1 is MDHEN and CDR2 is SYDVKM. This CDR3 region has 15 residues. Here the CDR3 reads CTSSLSTGGYQPQHF. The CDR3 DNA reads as TGTACCAGCAGTTTATCGACAGGGGGCTATCAGCCCCAGCATTTT.

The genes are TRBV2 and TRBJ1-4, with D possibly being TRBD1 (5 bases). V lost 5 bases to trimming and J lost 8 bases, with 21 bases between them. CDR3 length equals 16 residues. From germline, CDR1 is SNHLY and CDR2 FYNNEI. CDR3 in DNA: TGTGCCAGCAGTAAGGCGGGGGGTCTTGGCGGGGAAAAACTGTTTTTT. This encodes CASSKAGGLGGEKLFF.

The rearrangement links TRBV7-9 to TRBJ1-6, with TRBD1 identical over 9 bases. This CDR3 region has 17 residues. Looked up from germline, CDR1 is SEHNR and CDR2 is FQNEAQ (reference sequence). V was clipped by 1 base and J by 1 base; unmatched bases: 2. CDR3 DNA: TGTGCCAGCAGCTTAGATGGACAGGGGTCCTATAATTCACCCCTCCACTTT. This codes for CASSLDGQGSYNSPLHF.

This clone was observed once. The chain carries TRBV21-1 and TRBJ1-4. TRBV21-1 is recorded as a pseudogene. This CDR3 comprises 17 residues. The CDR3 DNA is TGTGCCAGCAGGGAGAGGGAGGGGATCTTAACTAATGAAAAACTGTTTTTT. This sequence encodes CASREREGILTNEKLFF.

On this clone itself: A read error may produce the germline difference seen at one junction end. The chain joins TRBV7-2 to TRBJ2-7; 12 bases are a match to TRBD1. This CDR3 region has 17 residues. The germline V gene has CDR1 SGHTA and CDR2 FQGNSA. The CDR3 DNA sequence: TGTGCCAGCAGCTCCGGGACAGGGGGCGGCCCAAGGAGGTCACCTTCCTTC. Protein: CASSSGTGGGPRRSPSF.